This T cell receptor (beta chain) was recorded in a study of tumor and adjacent non-tumor tissue in lung cancer. Study background: Patients comprised about eleven adenocarcinoma, a couple of squamous cell carcinoma and 1 small cell lung cancer. Patients were aged roughly 30 to 76, fewer than twelve men and roughly 5 women, stage I to III.

Study conclusions and caveats: TCR diversity was significantly greater in tumor than normal lung tissue.

Three rounds of nested PCR, following a modified ARM-PCR protocol, produced the TCRbeta library. TCRdb fed the multiplex PCR reads into MiXCR, producing one record per CDR3 protein. The sample consists of about 200,000 distinct CDR3 sequences, 71% of them appearing once. About this clonotype itself: Its matching antigen is unknown. Germline is not matched at one junction end, which may reflect a read error.

The template was RNA from unsorted bulk tissue. Chemotherapy-naive patients with new lung cancer underwent thoracic surgery in China, August–November 2014. The sequence was collected from a man in his sixties with non-small cell lung cancer. The sample was lung tumor tissue.

CDR3 nucleotides: TGTGCCAGCAGGTCGGGACAGATCAATAAGCCCCAGCATTTT. This codes for CASRSGQINKPQHF. The chain combines TRBV6-5 with TRBJ1-5; 7 bases line up with TRBD1. This CDR3 spans 14 amino acids. The germline V gene encodes CDR1 MNHEY and CDR2 SVGAGI.